The next 25 T cell receptor beta chains were all read from a single sample in a study of response to subunit inactivated influenza vaccine. TCRdb re-derived calls from the RT-PCR reads in MiXCR, one entry per CDR3 protein. The table records fewer than 400,000 distinct CDR3 sequences, 20% to 25% of them present only once. This specimen consisted of PBMCs from blood, obtained less than 22 months after vaccination. The receptors originated from a man between 50 and 70 years old who received an inactivated influenza vaccine.

CDR3 region: CASSSPGLAQETQYF. The CDR3 DNA is TGTGCCAGCAGTTCCCCAGGCCTCGCGCAAGAGACCCAGTACTTC. The V call is TRBV28, the J call TRBJ2-5; D gene ambiguous. Germline V lookup: CDR1 MDHEN, CDR2 SYDVKM. This CDR3 region has 15 residues. V dropped 4 bases and J dropped 2 bases, with 14 bases sitting between them.

The chain links TRBV12-3 or TRBV12-4 to TRBJ1-4; D unresolved. The CDR3 length is 15 residues. Trimming removed 6 bases from V and 8 bases from J, with 19 bases in between. CDR3 residues: CASSHPTLAVEKLFF. Written as DNA, the CDR3 is TGTGCCAGCAGCCACCCGACTCTCGCGGTAGAAAAACTGTTTTTT.

This clonotype was detected only a few times. V and J are TRBV21-1 and TRBJ1-3; TRBD1, the table's D call, was not compared with the DNA. TRBV21-1 is a known pseudogene. The CDR3 sequence is 15 residues long. CDR3 coding DNA: TGTGCCAGCAGCAACTCTCGGGGGTCCGGAAACACCATATATTTT. This codes for CASSNSRGSGNTIYF.

This clonotype appeared a few times. The chain is built from TRBV29-1 and TRBJ1-2; 10 bases match TRBD1. The germline gives CDR1 SQVTM, CDR2 ANQGSEA. The V and J ends lost 2 bases and 5 bases, in that order; junction bases with no gene match: 5. The CDR3 runs 14 residues. The CDR3 protein is CSVEKGTGVYGYTF. CDR3 coding DNA: TGCAGCGTTGAAAAAGGGACAGGGGTTTATGGCTACACCTTC.

There are a few counts of this clonotype. The chain has TRBV20-1 and TRBJ1-6; D may be TRBD1 (5 bases). V was pared by 6 bases and J by 5 bases, with 14 bases between. CDR1 DFQATT and CDR2 SNEGSKA come from the germline V gene (reference sequence). The CDR3 runs 14 residues. This CDR3 is CSAREPGNNSPLHF. CDR3 nucleotides: TGCAGTGCCAGGGAGCCCGGTAATAATTCACCCCTCCACTTT.

The rearrangement joins TRBV20-1 to TRBJ2-7, with D uncertain. V shed 5 bases and J shed 2 bases, with 19 bases lying between them. The germline V gene has CDR1 DFQATT and CDR2 SNEGSKA (reference sequence). The CDR3 length is 15 residues. Here the CDR3 DNA reads TGCAGTGCTCCCCCTCCTTTAGGAAGGGCCTACGAGCAGTACTTC. As protein: CSAPPPLGRAYEQYF.

This chain uses TRBV15 with TRBJ1-2; D gene ambiguous. V lost 3 bases, J lost 4 bases, and 9 bases lay in between. The CDR3 runs to 13 residues. Germline loops: CDR1 LNHNV, CDR2 YYDKDF (reference sequence). For the CDR3, the DNA is TGTGCCACCAGCAGTGGCAGGCTCTATGGCTACACCTTC. It is translated as CATSSGRLYGYTF.

This clonotype was detected a few times. The V gene is TRBV5-4, the J gene TRBJ1-1; D gene unclear. The germline CDR1 and CDR2 sequences are SGHNT and YYREEE (reference sequence). CDR3 length: 13 residues. V dropped 0 bases and J dropped 3 bases, with 6 bases sitting between them. Here the CDR3 reads CASSLAKDTEAFF. For the CDR3, the DNA is TGTGCCAGCAGCTTGGCCAAGGACACTGAAGCTTTCTTT.

V gene TRBV6-2 or TRBV6-3 combines with J gene TRBJ2-1, with 8 bases that match TRBD2. This CDR3 is built from 19 residues. Germline-derived CDR1 and CDR2 are MNHEY and SVGEGT. V was pared by 6 bases and J by 0 bases, with 16 bases of the junction left unmatched. The CDR3, as DNA: TGTGCCAGCAGGCCCCGAGTTCGGCCCAGCGGGAGCTCCTACAATGAGCAGTTCTTC. The encoded protein is CASRPRVRPSGSSYNEQFF.

In this sample, this clonotype turned up a few times. The chain employs TRBV25-1 and TRBJ2-3; TRBD2 aligns across 7 bases. CDR3 length: 12 residues. Trimming cost V 8 bases and J 3 bases; bases outside gene matches: 2. CDR1 is MGHDK and CDR2 is SYGVNS in the germline V gene. CDR3 region: CASGGGTDTQYF. The CDR3 nucleotides read TGTGCCAGCGGCGGGGGAACAGATACGCAGTATTTT.

The chain employs TRBV20-1 and TRBJ2-1; D gene ambiguous. CDR1 is DFQATT, CDR2 SNEGSKA, per germline (reference sequence). The V gene lost 6 bases and the J gene lost 10 bases, with 13 bases spanning the gap. The CDR3 has 11 residues. The CDR3 loop is CSARRGEEQFF. The CDR3 coding sequence is TGCAGTGCGAGAAGAGGCGAGGAGCAGTTCTTC.

V gene TRBV21-1 combines with J gene TRBJ1-1; the table gives TRBD1 as D, unverified against the DNA. TRBV21-1 is marked as a pseudogene. The CDR3 has 14 residues. CDR3 sequence reads: CASIRTGRNTEAFF. In DNA, the CDR3 is TGTGCCAGCATCAGGACAGGGCGGAACACTGAAGCTTTCTTT.

This clonotype was detected only a few times. The chain uses TRBV16 and TRBJ1-2; D is uncertain. The CDR3 is 15 amino acids. Trimming left V 0 bases short and J 4 bases short, with 12 bases between. CDR1 and CDR2 from the germline V gene are KGHSY and FQNENV. The CDR3 nucleotides read TGTGCCAGCAGCCAATCGAACCTAAAATCCTATGGCTACACCTTC. Its translation is CASSQSNLKSYGYTF.

The gene calls are TRBV9 and TRBJ2-7; 9 positions match TRBD1. The CDR3 has 13 amino acids. Germline V gene sequence: CDR1 SGDLS, CDR2 YYNGEE. Germline trimming cut 4 bases from V and 5 bases from J; bases unmatched to any gene: 4. The CDR3 here is CASSSWDRDEQYF. DNA for the CDR3: TGTGCCAGCAGCTCATGGGACAGGGACGAGCAGTACTTC.

Comment on this clonotype: Its ends do not fully match the called genes, so a read error is possible. The CDR3 loop reads CASGYTYRYTF. CDR3 bases: TGTGCCAGCGGTTACACCTATCGCTACACCTTC. V usage is TRBV6-2 or TRBV6-3 and J usage is TRBJ1-2, with D uncertain. Per germline, CDR1 MNHEY and CDR2 SVGEGT. The CDR3 is 11 residues long.

This clonotype was observed at least ten times. The chain combines TRBV9 with TRBJ2-5, with D uncertain. Germline CDR1 reads SGDLS; CDR2 reads YYNGEE. Trimming removed 7 bases at V and 5 bases at J, with 18 bases between. The CDR3 runs to 14 residues. The CDR3 loop reads CASGAAFQGETQYF. In DNA, the CDR3 is TGTGCCAGCGGCGCCGCGTTCCAAGGGGAGACCCAGTACTTC.

The chain employs TRBV4-2 and TRBJ1-2; D may be TRBD1 (5 bases). The length of the CDR3 is 15 residues. Trimming pared 6 bases from V and 2 bases from J, leaving 16 bases between. In germline, CDR1 is LGHNA, CDR2 YNFKEQ. CDR3 sequence: CASSQGQNYNYGYTF. The CDR3 bases are TGTGCCAGCAGTCAGGGTCAAAACTACAACTATGGCTACACCTTC.

This chain uses TRBV10-3 with TRBJ2-1, with 7 positions matching TRBD2. Germline V gives CDR1 ENHRY, CDR2 SYGVKD. The CDR3 runs 13 residues. Trimming at V came to 8 bases and at J to 4 bases, leaving 5 bases not matched to a gene. CDR3: CAIGSGNYNEQFF. The CDR3 nucleotides read TGTGCCATCGGCAGCGGGAATTACAATGAGCAGTTCTTC.

The chain combines TRBV20-1 with TRBJ2-5, with TRBD2 matching over 16 bases. CDR1 DFQATT and CDR2 SNEGSKA come from the germline V gene (reference sequence). The CDR3 extends over 17 amino acids. J was trimmed by 2 bases and V by 5 bases; bases with no gene match: 8. The CDR3 region is CSAPGTSGRAQQETQYF. The CDR3 DNA is TGCAGTGCTCCAGGGACTAGCGGGAGGGCCCAACAAGAGACCCAGTACTTC.

The rearrangement joins TRBV5-1 to TRBJ1-1; no firm D call. Per the germline V gene, CDR1 is SGHRS and CDR2 is YFSETQ. This CDR3 has 14 amino acids. Trimming shortened V by 4 bases and J by 1 base, and 11 bases separated the two germline ends. CDR3 amino acids: CASSLGSENTEAFF. The CDR3 nucleotides read TGCGCCAGCAGCCTAGGGTCAGAGAACACTGAAGCTTTCTTT.

This clonotype was seen ten or more times. The V gene is TRBV7-8, the J gene TRBJ2-1; the match to TRBD2 covers 14 bases. Unmatched junction bases numbered 6, after V lost 5 bases and J lost 9 bases. Germline assignment: CDR1 SGHVS and CDR2 FQNEAQ. This CDR3 is built from 15 residues. CDR3 in DNA: TGTGCCAGCAGCCCGGGGGGACTAGCGGGAGTTGAGCAGTTCTTC. Translation gives CASSPGGLAGVEQFF.

The rearrangement uses TRBV6-2 or TRBV6-3 and TRBJ1-5; possibly TRBD1 for D (5 bases). The CDR3 totals 13 residues. V was cut by 3 bases and J by 5 bases, with 8 bases left in between. Germline V gene lookup returns CDR1 MNHEY and CDR2 SVGEGT. The CDR3 loop reads CASSYMGHQPQHF. The CDR3 DNA follows: TGTGCCAGCAGTTATATGGGGCATCAGCCCCAGCATTTT.

The rearrangement joins TRBV5-1 to TRBJ1-1; a weak D match, TRBD1 (5 bases). The CDR3 sequence is 15 residues long. CDR1 is SGHRS and CDR2 is YFSETQ in the germline V gene. V gave up 4 bases and J gave up 0 bases, with 13 bases separating them. The CDR3 protein is CASSHNGALNTEAFF. The CDR3 bases are TGCGCCAGCAGCCATAACGGGGCCCTGAACACTGAAGCTTTCTTT.

This clonotype has more than one count but fewer than ten. V usage is TRBV19 and J usage is TRBJ1-5; D might be TRBD1 (5 bases). Germline CDR1 LNHDA, CDR2 SQIVND (reference sequence). V was trimmed by 8 bases and J by 3 bases, leaving 11 bases between them. The CDR3 has 13 amino acids. The CDR3 bases are TGTGCCAGTGGACGGGGCCTCAATCAGCCCCAGCATTTT. This gives the protein CASGRGLNQPQHF.

The chain carries TRBV5-1 and TRBJ1-6; 8 nucleotides align to TRBD1. The CDR3 has 14 amino acids. Germline lookup yields CDR1 SGHRS and CDR2 YFSETQ. The ends lost 4 bases at V and 7 bases at J; junction bases unmatched: 4. CDR3 in amino acids: CASSQRQGNSPLHF. Here the CDR3 DNA reads TGCGCCAGCAGCCAGAGACAGGGGAATTCACCCCTCCACTTT.